One sample yielded the 17 T cell receptor beta chains listed below, sequenced in a study of blood T cell repertoires in COVID-19 (dated by TCRdb to 2020 to 2021). The method was the immunoSEQ multiplex PCR assay. The table comes from immuneACCESS by way of TCRdb, which keeps in-frame sequences with V and J called. Part of the clones is missing from these tables; in studies checked, under half for an unresolved V gene and the rest for unknown reasons. In all, the sample holds about 350,000 clones, and roughly nine tenths of those were seen once. The top ten constitute under 5% of the sample. Sequenced input: peripheral blood. These TCRs come from a woman aged 55-69 years with COVID-19, enrolled during active disease.

The table lists this clone with a few counts. This chain joins TRBV14 and TRBJ1-6; D remains unclear. This CDR3 comprises 17 residues. The germline gives CDR1 SGHDN, CDR2 FVKESK. Between the trimmed V and J ends, which lost 0 bases and 7 bases, there was a span of 16 bases. In DNA form, the CDR3 reads TGTGCCAGCAGCCAAGATGTCGGGATCATTGGGAATTCACCCCTCCACTTT. This translates into CASSQDVGIIGNSPLHF.

This chain uses TRBV2 with TRBJ2-3; D ambiguous. The CDR3 runs 12 residues. V gave up 5 bases and J gave up 6 bases, with 9 bases separating them. Germline V gives CDR1 SNHLY, CDR2 FYNNEI. Written as DNA, the CDR3 is TGTGCCAGCAGTCTTACTCGGGATACGCAGTATTTT. It specifies CASSLTRDTQYF.

This chain uses TRBV23-1 with TRBJ1-1; D not certain. TRBV23-1 is labeled an ORF, and its function is uncertain. This CDR3 contains 12 residues. Trimming left V 8 bases short and J 1 base short, with 8 bases between. CDR3 sequence (DNA): TGCGCCAGCCTCCGGGAGAACACTGAAGCTTTCTTT. This codes for CASLRENTEAFF.

Notes on this clone: This likely comes from a read error, as the CDR3 has no conserved phenylalanine or tryptophan at its end. Because the CDR3's place on the DNA is in doubt, the DNA is left out and the CDR3 is given as listed by TCRdb. The chain carries TRBV6-2 or TRBV6-3 and TRBJ1-2. The germline V gene has CDR1 MNHEY and CDR2 SVGEGT. Including both end residues, the CDR3 is 10 amino acids long. The chain's CDR3 is CASSYSPEVS.

This clone showed up just once. Here the CDR3 reads CASSRSGGAGEQFF. CDR3 nucleotide sequence: TGTGCCAGCAGCCGTAGCGGGGGGGCGGGTGAGCAGTTCTTC. The chain combines TRBV3-1 (or the pseudogene TRBV3-2) with TRBJ2-1, with 11 bases that match TRBD2. The V gene's germline CDR1 is LGHDT and CDR2 YNNKEL (reference sequence). With V trimmed by 4 bases and J by 9 bases, 5 bases remained unmatched. CDR3 length: 14 amino acids.

A few counts support this clone. This chain connects TRBV10-3 to TRBJ1-1; TRBD1 matches at 7 bases. CDR1 is ENHRY, CDR2 SYGVKD, per germline. J was trimmed by 5 bases and V by 6 bases; bases with no gene match: 6. CDR3 length equals 13 residues. Written as DNA, the CDR3 is TGTGCCATCAGGGGGACAGTAGGGACTGAAGCTTTCTTT. It is translated as CAIRGTVGTEAFF.

V and J are TRBV7-9 and TRBJ2-3; 7 bases match TRBD1. Germline loops: CDR1 SEHNR, CDR2 FQNEAQ (reference sequence). V shed 8 bases and J 2 bases; nucleotides not matched to a gene: 7. The CDR3 totals 14 residues. CDR3 DNA: TGTGCCAGCCTATTGACAGGGACCACAGATACGCAGTATTTT. Translating it yields CASLLTGTTDTQYF.

The CDR3 sequence: CASSQERWGGRYNEQFF. As DNA, the CDR3 is TGTGCCAGCAGCCAAGAACGGTGGGGGGGCCGCTACAATGAGCAGTTCTTC. The chain joins TRBV14 to TRBJ2-1; a possible D gene is TRBD2 (7 bases). Germline loops: CDR1 SGHDN, CDR2 FVKESK. V shed 0 bases and J shed 3 bases, with 15 bases lying between them. The CDR3 loop spans 17 amino acids.

The chain recombines TRBV9 with TRBJ2-2; D call uncertain. The germline V gene encodes CDR1 SGDLS and CDR2 YYNGEE. The CDR3 runs 12 residues. Deletions cut 3 bases from V and 4 bases from J, with 4 bases between. CDR3 in amino acids: CASSAFTGELFF. In DNA form, the CDR3 reads TGTGCCAGCAGCGCCTTCACCGGGGAGCTGTTTTTT.

The chain employs TRBV12-3 or TRBV12-4 and TRBJ1-1; 10 bases match TRBD1. V was clipped by 3 bases and J by 10 bases; unmatched bases: 5. The CDR3 length is 13 residues. CDR3 protein: CASSFPTGGRAFF. The CDR3 region has the DNA TGTGCCAGCAGTTTCCCGACAGGGGGCAGAGCTTTCTTT.

CDR3 amino acids: CASSRAFNEKLFF. In nucleotides, the CDR3 is TGTGCCAGCTCACGGGCCTTCAATGAAAAACTGTTTTTT. The J gene is TRBJ1-4, the V gene TRBV18; D remains ambiguous. V was pared by 4 bases and J by 5 bases, with 8 bases between. The CDR3 extends over 13 amino acids. Germline assignment: CDR1 KGHSH and CDR2 LQKENI.

The chain has TRBV9 and TRBJ2-1, with 9 bases matching TRBD2. This CDR3 comprises 16 residues. Germline V gives CDR1 SGDLS, CDR2 YYNGEE. V gave up 3 bases and J gave up 3 bases; unmatched junction bases: 7. The CDR3 bases are TGTGCCAGCAGCGGAATTAGCGGGGGAGACTACAATGAGCAGTTCTTC. Amino acids: CASSGISGGDYNEQFF.

The chain joins TRBV5-1 to TRBJ2-7, with D possibly TRBD1 on 5 matching bases. CDR3 length: 14 residues. CDR1 SGHRS and CDR2 YFSETQ come from the germline V gene. Trimming took 3 bases from V and 5 from J, leaving 15 bases between them. This CDR3 reads CASSSLGWGHEQYF. CDR3 nucleotide sequence: TGCGCCAGCAGCTCCCTTGGATGGGGCCACGAGCAGTACTTC. Supplemented by reference TRBV5-1 and TRBJ2-7, the full variable domain reads KAGVTQTPRYLIKTRGQQVTLSCSPISGHRSVSWYQQTPGQGLQFLFEYFSETQRNKGNFPGRFSGRQFSNSRSEMNVSTLELGDSALYLCASSSLGWGHEQYFGPGTRLTVT.

The chain carries TRBV7-6 and TRBJ2-7; a weak D match, TRBD1 (6 bases). V shed 4 bases and J shed 0 bases, with 19 bases lying between them. Germline CDR1 reads SGHVS; CDR2 reads FNYEAQ. The CDR3 runs 17 residues. Here the CDR3 reads CASSSGTRGSISYEQYF. In nucleotides, the CDR3 is TGTGCCAGCAGCTCCGGGACACGTGGTTCAATCTCCTACGAGCAGTACTTC.

The chain carries TRBV24-1 and TRBJ2-3; TRBD2 is a possible D gene (6 bases). V lost 3 bases to trimming and J lost 4 bases, with 10 bases between them. This CDR3 region has 14 residues. The germline V gene encodes CDR1 KGHDR and CDR2 SFDVKD. DNA for the CDR3: TGTGCCACCAGTGATATCGGGGGTGCAGATACGCAGTATTTT. It specifies CATSDIGGADTQYF.

This sequence joins TRBV2 and TRBJ1-2; 11 nucleotides agree with TRBD1. Unmatched junction bases numbered 7, after V lost 7 bases and J lost 3 bases. Germline V gene lookup returns CDR1 SNHLY and CDR2 FYNNEI. The CDR3 loop spans 15 amino acids. The CDR3, as DNA: TGTGCCAGCATACGCCCGGGACAGGGGGACTATGGCTACACCTTC. Residues: CASIRPGQGDYGYTF.

The genes are TRBV27 and TRBJ1-6, with a possible D match to TRBD1 (5 bases). Germline values: CDR1 MNHEY, CDR2 SMNVEV (reference sequence). V lost 8 bases to trimming and J lost 7 bases, with 18 bases between them. The CDR3 sequence is 15 residues long. CDR3 sequence: CASRIRGTANSPLHF. The CDR3 DNA sequence: TGTGCCAGCCGAATCCGGGGGACGGCCAATTCACCCCTCCACTTT.